Presented here are 17 T cell receptor beta chains from one specimen sequenced in a study of vaccination effects on CD4 cells after COVID-19. Their specific antigens are unknown. Antigen-specific CD4+ T cells were first expanded with viral peptide pools by the ViraFEST assay and only then sequenced. Following an approximately ten-day culture, CD4+ T cells were purified. All vaccine recipients tested negative for nucleocapsid antibodies and had never contracted SARS-CoV-2 infection. Profiled with immunoSEQ multiplex PCR; TCRdb holds only in-frame clones, not every one. The sample consists of 55,000 to 75,000 clones, roughly four fifths of them appearing once. Here the sequenced sample was CD4+ T cells from PBMCs cultured with HCoV-NL63 spike peptides, taken before COVID-19 vaccination. The source of these receptors is a human donor who received a COVID-19 vaccine.

A few counts support this clone. The V and J genes are TRBV5-1 and TRBJ2-7; unclear D gene. The germline V and J ends were trimmed by 5 bases and 7 bases, with 13 bases remaining between them. Germline CDR1 reads SGHRS; CDR2 reads YFSETQ. The CDR3 spans 12 residues. As DNA, the CDR3 is TGCGCCAGCAGGGACCAGCTCGGGGAGCAGTACGTC. It specifies CASRDQLGEQYV.

There are a few counts of this clone. The CDR3 sequence is CASRSLGQLSGNTIYF. CDR3 in DNA: TGTGCCAGTAGATCCCTGGGACAGCTCTCTGGAAACACCATATATTTT. The V and J genes are TRBV19 and TRBJ1-3; 7 positions agree with TRBD1. This CDR3 is built from 16 residues. Germline CDR1 reads LNHDA; CDR2 reads SQIVND (reference sequence). The junction had 8 bases not matched to a gene; V was cut back by 6 bases and J by 0 bases.

The chain combines TRBV11-2 with TRBJ2-7; D remains ambiguous. Germline V lookup: CDR1 SGHAT, CDR2 FQNNGV. Trimming cost V 1 base and J 3 bases, with 7 bases left between them. This CDR3 has 13 amino acids. CDR3 sequence (DNA): TGTGCCAGCAGCTTAGGGGTGAACTACGAGCAGTACGTC. Amino acids: CASSLGVNYEQYV.

V usage is TRBV6-5 and J usage is TRBJ1-5, with TRBD1 as a possible D gene (6 bases). Per germline, CDR1 MNHEY and CDR2 SVGAGI. This CDR3 contains 15 residues. V was clipped by 0 bases and J by 4 bases, with 10 bases between them. This CDR3 reads CASSYSGGRNQPQHF. The CDR3, as DNA: TGTGCCAGCAGTTACTCCGGGGGGCGAAATCAGCCCCAGCATTTT.

The chain uses TRBV14 and TRBJ2-4; no clear D gene. Germline V lookup: CDR1 SGHDN, CDR2 FVKESK. With 0 bases removed from V and 1 base from J, the gap between germline ends came to 13 bases. The CDR3 is 17 amino acids. The CDR3, as DNA: TGTGCCAGCAGCCAAGAGTCTTTGTGGCCCGCCAAAAACATTCAGTACTTC. Translating it yields CASSQESLWPAKNIQYF.

In its sample, this clone was seen a few times. One end of the junction varies from germline; a read error may be responsible. The CDR3 is CASSLEGLNQPQHF. The CDR3, as DNA: TGCGCCAGCAGTTTGGAGGGCCTCAATCAGCCCCAGCATTTT. The chain has TRBV5-1 and TRBJ1-5; D is undetermined. The CDR3 is 14 amino acids. CDR1 and CDR2 (germline): SGHRS, YFSETQ.

The chain carries TRBV7-3 and TRBJ1-2, with D possibly TRBD1 on 6 matching bases. This CDR3 has 13 residues. V lost 5 bases to trimming and J lost 2 bases, with 9 bases between them. Germline-derived CDR1 and CDR2 are SGHTA and FQGTGA. CDR3 coding DNA: TGTGCCAGCAGCGCCGACAGGAACTATGGCTACACCTTC. Protein sequence: CASSADRNYGYTF.

The J gene is TRBJ2-6, the V gene TRBV11-3; D is possibly TRBD1 or TRBD2 (5 bases each). This CDR3 spans 15 amino acids. Trimming stripped 5 bases from V and 1 base from J, with 9 bases between. The germline V gene has CDR1 SGHNT and CDR2 YENEEA. The CDR3 DNA follows: TGTGCCAGCAGCATCGGGACGTCTGGGGCCAACGTCCTGACTTTC. It codes for CASSIGTSGANVLTF.

V and J are TRBV5-6 and TRBJ1-4; possibly TRBD1 for D (5 bases). The V end was cut by 4 bases, the J end by 3 bases, with 13 bases between. Germline CDR1 reads SGHDT; CDR2 reads YYEEEE. The CDR3 has 15 residues. The CDR3, as DNA: TGTGCCAGCAGCCACAGGACCGGCTCTAATGAAAAACTGTTTTTT. This encodes CASSHRTGSNEKLFF.

This clone was detected only once. This chain's CDR3 is CASSLAGTRNEKLFF. The CDR3 DNA follows: TGTGCCAGCAGCTTAGCTGGGACCCGAAATGAAAAACTGTTTTTT. The V and J genes are TRBV7-9 and TRBJ1-4; TRBD1 might be the D (5 bases). V lost 0 bases and J lost 5, with 10 bases in between. The CDR3 extends over 15 amino acids. Germline CDR1 reads SEHNR; CDR2 reads FQNEAQ (reference sequence).

The J gene is TRBJ2-4, the V gene TRBV21-1. TRBV21-1 is described as a pseudogene. This CDR3 contains 11 residues. The CDR3 reads CASSKGNIQYF. The CDR3, as DNA: TGTGCCAGCAGCAAAGGAAACATTCAGTACTTC.

This clone occurred a few times. V gene TRBV18 combines with J gene TRBJ1-4; D unresolved. V lost 4 bases, J lost 4 bases, and 13 bases lay in between. Germline loops: CDR1 KGHSH, CDR2 LQKENI. The CDR3 totals 15 residues. Here the CDR3 DNA reads TGTGCCAGCTCACTAAGCCTGAGCAATAATGAAAAACTGTTTTTT. Translation: CASSLSLSNNEKLFF.

The V and J genes are TRBV5-8 and TRBJ2-1; TRBD1 agrees at 7 bases. The CDR3 spans 12 residues. Trimming removed 7 bases from V and 10 bases from J; junction bases left unmatched: 8. Looked up from germline, CDR1 is SGHTS and CDR2 is YDEGEE. In DNA form, the CDR3 reads TGTGCCAGCCCTTCAACAGGGGACGAGCAGTTCTTC. Amino acids: CASPSTGDEQFF.

The chain links TRBV29-1 to TRBJ1-2; D perhaps matches TRBD1 (5 bases). From germline, CDR1 is SQVTM and CDR2 ANQGSEA. Trimming removed 3 bases at V and 2 bases at J, with 10 bases between. The CDR3 loop spans 13 amino acids. In DNA, the CDR3 is TGCAGCGTTGAGAGAGACAGAAACTATGGCTACACCTTC. This gives the protein CSVERDRNYGYTF. The variable domain in full, with the rest retrieved from reference TRBV29-1 and TRBJ1-2, is SAVISQKPSRDICQRGTSLTIQCQVDSQVTMMFWYRQQPGQSLTLIATANQGSEATYESGFVIDKFPISRPNLTFSTLTVSNMSPEDSSIYLCSVERDRNYGYTFGSGTRLTVV.

The genes are TRBV13 and TRBJ2-1; D is perhaps TRBD1 (7 bases). CDR3 length: 16 residues. V was shortened by 4 bases and J by 5 bases, with 18 bases between the two germline ends. Looked up from germline, CDR1 is PRHDT and CDR2 is FYEKMQ (reference sequence). CDR3 DNA: TGTGCCAGCAGCTCCAGGGGGGAAAAACCGGACAATGAGCAGTTCTTC. Residues: CASSSRGEKPDNEQFF.

This clone was counted between two and nine times. The chain recombines TRBV9 with TRBJ2-3; 8 bases agree with TRBD1. Germline V gives CDR1 SGDLS, CDR2 YYNGEE. The CDR3 runs to 15 residues. Germline trimming cut 4 bases from V and 1 base from J; bases unmatched to any gene: 5. CDR3: CASSLWGQGTDTQYF. In nucleotides, the CDR3 is TGTGCCAGCAGCCTGTGGGGACAGGGCACAGATACGCAGTATTTT. The complete variable domain, with remaining parts taken from reference TRBV9 and TRBJ2-3, reads DSGVTQTPKHLITATGQRVTLRCSPRSGDLSVYWYQQSLDQGLQFLIQYYNGEERAKGNILERFSAQQFPDLHSELNLSSLELGDSALYFCASSLWGQGTDTQYFGPGTRLTVL.

The chain combines TRBV27 with TRBJ2-2, with D possibly matching TRBD1 (5 bases). CDR1 is MNHEY, CDR2 SMNVEV, per germline (reference sequence). This CDR3 contains 15 residues. V lost 7 bases and J 6 bases, leaving 18 bases between the germline ends. The CDR3 spells CASNESKGRPGELFF. In DNA, the CDR3 is TGTGCCAGCAATGAATCGAAGGGGCGACCCGGGGAGCTGTTTTTT.